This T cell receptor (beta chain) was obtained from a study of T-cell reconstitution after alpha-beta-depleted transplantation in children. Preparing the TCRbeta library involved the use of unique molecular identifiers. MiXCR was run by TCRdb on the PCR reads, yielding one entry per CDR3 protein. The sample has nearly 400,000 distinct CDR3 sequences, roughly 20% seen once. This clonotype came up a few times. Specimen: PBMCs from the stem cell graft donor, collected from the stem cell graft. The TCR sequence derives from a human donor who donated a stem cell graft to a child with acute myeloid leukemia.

The CDR3 sequence: CASSQLGVSGANVLTF. CDR3 sequence (DNA): TGTGCCAGCAGTCAGCTTGGGGTGTCGGGGGCCAACGTCCTGACTTTC. The V and J genes are TRBV27 and TRBJ2-6, with D unclear. Germline lookup yields CDR1 MNHEY and CDR2 SMNVEV (reference sequence). The V end lost 5 bases, the J end lost 4 bases, and 15 bases lay between the germline ends. The CDR3 is 16 amino acids. The whole variable domain, filled in from reference TRBV27 and TRBJ2-6, reads EAQVTQNPRYLITVTGKKLTVTCSQNMNHEYMSWYRQDPGLGLRQIYYSMNVEVTDKGDVPEGYKVSRKEKRNFPLILESPSPNQTSLYFCASSQLGVSGANVLTFGAGSRLTVL.